Presented here are 5 T cell receptor beta chains from one specimen sequenced in a study of Ad26.COV2.S vaccination and SARS-CoV-2 variants. Regarding treatment: around 19 received Ad26.COV2.S at low or high dose, single or two shots; five or six received placebo; per-sample allocation not given. At day 63 after the first vaccine or placebo injection, samples were drawn. Assay used: immunoSEQ multiplex PCR; TCRdb lists only in-frame clones, some missing. The sample has around 240,000 clones; 88% are singletons. This specimen was peripheral blood, taken in a trial of Ad26.COV2.S vaccine versus placebo. These receptors originate from a person aged 18-60 years who received the Ad26.COV2.S COVID-19 vaccine or a placebo.

This rearrangement joins TRBV7-9 to TRBJ2-7; a possible D gene is TRBD1 (6 bases). Per the germline V gene, CDR1 is SEHNR and CDR2 is FQNEAQ (reference sequence). The CDR3 loop spans 15 amino acids. V gave up 2 bases and J gave up 3 bases, with 14 bases separating them. The CDR3 reads CASSLTGQPFYEQYF. CDR3 in DNA: TGTGCCAGCAGCTTAACTGGACAGCCCTTCTACGAGCAGTACTTC.

The V gene is TRBV28, the J gene TRBJ2-7; TRBD1 might be the D (6 bases). Germline loops: CDR1 MDHEN, CDR2 SYDVKM. V lost 5 bases and J lost 4, with 21 bases in between. The CDR3 spans 16 residues. CDR3 loop: CASSPPQGHGRYEQYF. The CDR3, as DNA: TGTGCCAGCAGTCCCCCTCAGGGACATGGAAGGTACGAGCAGTACTTC. Complete variable domain (other parts from reference TRBV28 and TRBJ2-7): DVKVTQSSRYLVKRTGEKVFLECVQDMDHENMFWYRQDPGLGLRLIYFSYDVKMKEKGDIPEGYSVSREKKERFSLILESASTNQTSMYLCASSPPQGHGRYEQYFGPGTRLTVT.

CDR3 amino acids: CASKAGGSYNEQFF. The CDR3 nucleotides read TGTGCCAGCAAAGCGGGTGGCTCCTACAATGAGCAGTTCTTC. J is TRBJ2-1 and V is TRBV28; a weak D match, TRBD2 (6 bases). This CDR3 is built from 14 residues. Germline V gene sequence: CDR1 MDHEN, CDR2 SYDVKM. The V and J ends lost 7 bases and 0 bases respectively, with 10 bases between them.

In the case of this clone: A junction boundary mismatches the germline segment, possibly from a read error. The chain carries TRBV18 and TRBJ2-6; D is possibly TRBD2 (5 bases). CDR1 is KGHSH and CDR2 is LQKENI in the germline V gene. This CDR3 has 12 amino acids. In nucleotides, the CDR3 is TGTGCCAGCTCACCCTTGACGGGGATTGCGGCTTTC. Its translation is CASSPLTGIAAF.

Comment on this clone: At one end, the junction sequence differs from germline, possibly due to a read error. The chain carries TRBV7-7 and TRBJ2-2, with D perhaps TRBD2 (5 bases). Germline V gene sequence: CDR1 SSHAT, CDR2 FNYEAQ (reference sequence). There are 18 residues in the CDR3. The CDR3 nucleotides are TGTGCTAGCAGCTTCTCCCAAGGTGGAGGTGCGAACACCGGGGAGCTGTTTTTT. Its protein is CASSFSQGGGANTGELFF.